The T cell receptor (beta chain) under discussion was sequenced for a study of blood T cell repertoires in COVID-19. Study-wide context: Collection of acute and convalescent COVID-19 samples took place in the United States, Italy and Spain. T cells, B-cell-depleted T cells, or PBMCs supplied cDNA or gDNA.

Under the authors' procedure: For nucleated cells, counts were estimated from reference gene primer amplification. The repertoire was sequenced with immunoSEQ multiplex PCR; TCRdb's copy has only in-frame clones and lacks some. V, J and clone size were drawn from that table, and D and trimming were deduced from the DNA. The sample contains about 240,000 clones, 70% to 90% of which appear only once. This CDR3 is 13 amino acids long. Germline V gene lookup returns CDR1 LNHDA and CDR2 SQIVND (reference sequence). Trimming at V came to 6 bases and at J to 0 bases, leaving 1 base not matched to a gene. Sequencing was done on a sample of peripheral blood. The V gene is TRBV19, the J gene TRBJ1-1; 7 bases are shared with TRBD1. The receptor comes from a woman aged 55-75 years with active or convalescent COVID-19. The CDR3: CASSGTVNTEAFF. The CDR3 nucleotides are TGTGCCAGTAGCGGGACAGTGAACACTGAAGCTTTCTTT.